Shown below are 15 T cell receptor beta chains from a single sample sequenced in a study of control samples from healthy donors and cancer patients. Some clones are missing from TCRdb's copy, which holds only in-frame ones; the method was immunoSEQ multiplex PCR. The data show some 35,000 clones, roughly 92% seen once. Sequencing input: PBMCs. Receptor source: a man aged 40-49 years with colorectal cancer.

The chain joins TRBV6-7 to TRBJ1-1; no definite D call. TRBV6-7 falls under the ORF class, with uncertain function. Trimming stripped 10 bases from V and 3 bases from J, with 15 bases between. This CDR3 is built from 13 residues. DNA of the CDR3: TGTGCCATCCTCGGCCGATGGGACACTGAAGCTTTCTTT. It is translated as CAILGRWDTEAFF.

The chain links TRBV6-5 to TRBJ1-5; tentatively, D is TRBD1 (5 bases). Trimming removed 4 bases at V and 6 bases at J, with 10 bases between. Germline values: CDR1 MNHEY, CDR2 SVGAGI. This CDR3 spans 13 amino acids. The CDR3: CASSSQGGQPQHF. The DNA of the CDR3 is TGTGCCAGCAGTTCTCAGGGAGGTCAGCCCCAGCATTTT.

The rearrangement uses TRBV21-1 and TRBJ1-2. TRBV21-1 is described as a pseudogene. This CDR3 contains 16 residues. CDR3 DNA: TGTGCCAGCAGCCAAAGGGGACCTCCGGGAAACTATGGCTACACCTTC. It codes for CASSQRGPPGNYGYTF.

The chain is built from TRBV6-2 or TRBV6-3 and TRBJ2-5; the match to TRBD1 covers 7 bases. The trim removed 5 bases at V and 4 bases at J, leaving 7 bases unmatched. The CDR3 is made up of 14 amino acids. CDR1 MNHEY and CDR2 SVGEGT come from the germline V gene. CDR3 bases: TGTGCCAGCAGTGAGACAGGGAGAGGAGAGACCCAGTACTTC. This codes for CASSETGRGETQYF.

CDR3 nucleotides: TGCGCCAGCGGACAGGGCCACTCTGGAAACACCATATATTTT. Encoded protein: CASGQGHSGNTIYF. The gene calls are TRBV23-1 and TRBJ1-3; 8 nucleotides agree with TRBD1. TRBV23-1 is an open reading frame, and its role is uncertain. The CDR3 length is 14 residues. Trimming took 8 bases from V and 0 from J; bases not matched to a gene: 3.

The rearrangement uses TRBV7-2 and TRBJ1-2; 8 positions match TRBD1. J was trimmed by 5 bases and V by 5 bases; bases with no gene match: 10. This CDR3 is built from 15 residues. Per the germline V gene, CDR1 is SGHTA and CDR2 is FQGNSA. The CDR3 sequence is CASSDRTGSRYGYTF. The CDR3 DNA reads TGTGCCAGCAGCGACCGGACAGGGAGTAGATATGGCTACACCTTC.

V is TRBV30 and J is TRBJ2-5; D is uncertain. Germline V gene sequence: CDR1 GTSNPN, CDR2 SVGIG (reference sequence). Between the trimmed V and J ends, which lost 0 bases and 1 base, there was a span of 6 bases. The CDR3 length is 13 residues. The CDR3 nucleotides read TGTGCCTGGAGTGTGAGTTCCCAAGAGACCCAGTACTTC. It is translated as CAWSVSSQETQYF.

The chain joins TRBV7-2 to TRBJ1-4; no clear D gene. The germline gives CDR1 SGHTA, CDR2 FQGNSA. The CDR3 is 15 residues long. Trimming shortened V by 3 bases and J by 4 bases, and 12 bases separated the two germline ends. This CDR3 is CASSFRNSGNEKLFF. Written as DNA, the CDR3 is TGTGCCAGCAGCTTTCGAAACTCCGGTAATGAAAAACTGTTTTTT.

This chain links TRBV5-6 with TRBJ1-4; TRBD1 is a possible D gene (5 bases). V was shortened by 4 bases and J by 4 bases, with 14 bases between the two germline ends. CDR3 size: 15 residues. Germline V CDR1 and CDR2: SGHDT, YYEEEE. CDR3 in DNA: TGTGCCAGCAGCCCGGGGGGTGGAGTTAATGAAAAACTGTTTTTT. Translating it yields CASSPGGGVNEKLFF.

As DNA, the CDR3 is TGCAGCACCCTCAAAGGGGGCACTGAAGCTTTCTTT. As protein: CSTLKGGTEAFF. This chain links TRBV29-1 with TRBJ1-1; D possibly corresponds to TRBD1 (6 bases). Trimming stripped 8 bases from V and 4 bases from J, with 14 bases between. CDR3 length: 12 amino acids. The V gene's germline CDR1 is SQVTM and CDR2 ANQGSEA.

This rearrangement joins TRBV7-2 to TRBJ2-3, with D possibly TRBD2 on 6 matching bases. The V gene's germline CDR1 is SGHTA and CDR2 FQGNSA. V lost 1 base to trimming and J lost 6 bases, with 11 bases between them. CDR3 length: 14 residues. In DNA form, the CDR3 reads TGTGCCAGCAGCTTAGGGACTACCTCCGATACGCAGTATTTT. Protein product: CASSLGTTSDTQYF. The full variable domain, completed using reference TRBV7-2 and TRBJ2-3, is GAGVSQSPSNKVTEKGKDVELRCDPISGHTALYWYRQSLGQGLEFLIYFQGNSAPDKSGLPSDRFSAERTGGSVSTLTIQRTQQEDSAVYLCASSLGTTSDTQYFGPGTRLTVL.

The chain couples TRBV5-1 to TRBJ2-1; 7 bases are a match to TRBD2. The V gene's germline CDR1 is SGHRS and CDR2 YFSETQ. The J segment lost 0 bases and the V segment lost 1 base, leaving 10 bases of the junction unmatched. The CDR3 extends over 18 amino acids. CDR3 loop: CASSLSPLAASSYNEQFF. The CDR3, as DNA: TGCGCCAGCAGCTTGTCACCCCTAGCGGCAAGCTCCTACAATGAGCAGTTCTTC. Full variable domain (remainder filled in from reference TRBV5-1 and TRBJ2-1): KAGVTQTPRYLIKTRGQQVTLSCSPISGHRSVSWYQQTPGQGLQFLFEYFSETQRNKGNFPGRFSGRQFSNSRSEMNVSTLELGDSALYLCASSLSPLAASSYNEQFFGPGTRLTVL.

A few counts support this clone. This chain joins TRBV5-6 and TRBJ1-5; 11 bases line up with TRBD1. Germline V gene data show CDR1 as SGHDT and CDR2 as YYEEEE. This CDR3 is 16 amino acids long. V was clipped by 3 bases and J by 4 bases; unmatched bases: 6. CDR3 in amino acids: CASSSGTGGLNQPQHF. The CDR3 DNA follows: TGTGCCAGCAGCTCCGGGACAGGGGGTTTAAATCAGCCCCAGCATTTT.

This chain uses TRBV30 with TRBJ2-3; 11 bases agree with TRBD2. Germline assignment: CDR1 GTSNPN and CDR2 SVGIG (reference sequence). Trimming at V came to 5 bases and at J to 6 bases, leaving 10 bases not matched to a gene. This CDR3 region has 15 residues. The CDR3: CAWETGSGGEDTQYF. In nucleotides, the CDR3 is TGTGCCTGGGAAACCGGTAGCGGGGGGGAGGATACGCAGTATTTT.

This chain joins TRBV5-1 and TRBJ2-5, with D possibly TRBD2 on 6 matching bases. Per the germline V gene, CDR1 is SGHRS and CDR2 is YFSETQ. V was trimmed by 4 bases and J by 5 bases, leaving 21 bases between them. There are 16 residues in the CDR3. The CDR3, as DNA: TGCGCCAGCAGCCCAACCGGGACGGCGGGGAGGGAGACCCAGTACTTC. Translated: CASSPTGTAGRETQYF. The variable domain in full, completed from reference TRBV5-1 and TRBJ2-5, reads KAGVTQTPRYLIKTRGQQVTLSCSPISGHRSVSWYQQTPGQGLQFLFEYFSETQRNKGNFPGRFSGRQFSNSRSEMNVSTLELGDSALYLCASSPTGTAGRETQYFGPGTRLLVL.